Below, 28 T cell receptor beta chains from the same sample are listed, as sequenced in a study of regulatory T cells in long-lasting Graves disease. Time point meaning: newly diagnosed GD, antithyroid drugs for less than 3 months. The TCR library was prepared using RNA isolated from PBMCs. Relying on iRepertoire HTBI primers and Arm-PCR of CDR3 regions, the team built TCR beta libraries. From the multiplex PCR reads, TCRdb called clonotypes with MiXCR, one entry per CDR3 protein. The table has about 620,000 distinct CDR3 sequences, 15% to 20% seen once; the top ten hold 15% to 20%. The sample also formed part of further work on T cells in Graves' hyperthyroidism and ophthalmopathy.

The starting material was peripheral blood mononuclear cells (PBMCs), obtained at new diagnosis, from a patient treated with antithyroid drugs. These receptors originate from a woman in her 30s with Graves disease.

Ten or more counts support this clonotype. The chain has TRBV2 and TRBJ1-1; 10 bases agree with TRBD1. After removal of 4 bases from V and 5 bases from J, the junction contained 4 bases not matched to a gene. The CDR3 covers 14 residues. Germline CDR1 is SNHLY and CDR2 is FYNNEI. The CDR3 region is CASSVGQGKTEAFF. CDR3 nucleotides: TGTGCCAGCAGTGTGGGACAGGGGAAAACTGAAGCTTTCTTT.

The gene calls are TRBV6-1 and TRBJ1-4; D is possibly TRBD1 (5 bases). Germline V lookup: CDR1 MNHNS, CDR2 SASEGT. Trimming left V 4 bases short and J 8 bases short, with 11 bases between. The CDR3 is made up of 13 amino acids. Here the CDR3 DNA reads TGTGCCAGCAGTGGGGGGGAGAGGGAAAAACTGTTTTTT. This encodes CASSGGEREKLFF.

At least ten counts were recorded for this clonotype. The chain recombines TRBV7-2 with TRBJ1-5; no firm D call. CDR1 SGHTA and CDR2 FQGNSA come from the germline V gene. The CDR3 contains 15 residues. V gave up 6 bases and J gave up 7 bases, with 19 bases separating them. The CDR3 loop is CASSTSGLRVQPQHF. DNA of the CDR3: TGTGCCAGCAGTACATCCGGACTACGGGTCCAGCCCCAGCATTTT.

This clonotype was detected ten times or more. CDR3: CASSLRSPRGEKLFF. The CDR3 bases are TGTGCCAGCAGTCTCCGGAGCCCACGAGGAGAAAAACTGTTTTTT. V usage is TRBV12-3 or TRBV12-4 and J usage is TRBJ1-4; D unresolved. The CDR3 is 15 amino acids. V shed 5 bases and J shed 8 bases, with 18 bases lying between them.

This chain connects TRBV2 to TRBJ1-3; D unclear. With 4 bases removed from V and 6 bases from J, the gap between germline ends came to 7 bases. Per the germline V gene, CDR1 is SNHLY and CDR2 is FYNNEI. CDR3 length: 12 amino acids. In nucleotides, the CDR3 is TGTGCCAGCAGTGTCAAGGAAAACACCATATATTTT. The encoded protein is CASSVKENTIYF.

As regards this clonotype: A much larger clone sits a single nucleotide away, making a read error possible. V is TRBV20-1 and J is TRBJ2-1; 10 bases agree with TRBD2. This CDR3 comprises 14 residues. Germline CDR1 is DFQATT and CDR2 is SNEGSKA (reference sequence). Unmatched junction bases numbered 5, after V lost 6 bases and J lost 3 bases. CDR3 residues: CSALTSGIYNEQFF. The DNA for the CDR3 is TGCAGTGCCCTTACTAGCGGGATCTACAATGAGCAGTTCTTC.

This clonotype has a count of ten or more. J is TRBJ1-4 and V is TRBV7-9, with no clear D. Trimming took off 1 base at V and 8 bases at J, with 5 bases between the two ends. Germline V gene data show CDR1 as SEHNR and CDR2 as FQNEAQ (reference sequence). The CDR3 length is 12 residues. This CDR3 is CASSLVSEKLFF. Here the CDR3 DNA reads TGTGCCAGCAGCTTAGTCAGCGAAAAACTGTTTTTT.

V usage is TRBV5-1 and J usage is TRBJ2-7, with D hard to call. Between the trimmed V and J ends, which lost 3 bases and 2 bases, there was a span of 15 bases. Germline V gives CDR1 SGHRS, CDR2 YFSETQ. This CDR3 contains 15 residues. CDR3 sequence (DNA): TGCGCCAGCAGCTACGAGGTGGGTGCCGCCTACGAGCAGTACTTC. Translation gives CASSYEVGAAYEQYF.

This clonotype was counted only a few times. The chain uses TRBV19 and TRBJ2-1, with TRBD2 identical over 13 bases. Per germline, CDR1 LNHDA and CDR2 SQIVND (reference sequence). The CDR3 sequence is 14 residues long. V shed 9 bases and J 8 bases; nucleotides not matched to a gene: 7. CDR3 coding DNA: TGTGCCAGCCAACTAGCGGGAGGGCTCTATGAGCAGTTCTTC. It yields the protein CASQLAGGLYEQFF.

This clonotype was counted a few times. This chain uses TRBV9 with TRBJ2-7, with TRBD1 matching 9 bases. The CDR3 sequence is 14 residues long. CDR1 and CDR2 from the germline V gene are SGDLS and YYNGEE. V lost 3 bases to trimming and J lost 3 bases; unmatched junction nucleotides: 4. CDR3 sequence (DNA): TGTGCCAGCAGCGCGAGACAGGGGGACTACGAGCAGTACTTC. Translation: CASSARQGDYEQYF.

This clonotype was counted at least ten times. The rearrangement uses TRBV6-1 and TRBJ2-5; D is possibly TRBD1 (6 bases). CDR3 length: 15 amino acids. Trimming pared 0 bases from V and 5 bases from J, leaving 13 bases between. The germline V gene has CDR1 MNHNS and CDR2 SASEGT. The CDR3 sequence is CASSEASRGGETQYF. CDR3 nucleotides: TGTGCCAGCAGTGAAGCCTCCAGGGGCGGGGAGACCCAGTACTTC.

This clonotype was seen at least ten times. This rearrangement joins TRBV9 to TRBJ1-2; D is ambiguous. Germline loops: CDR1 SGDLS, CDR2 YYNGEE. The CDR3 consists of 15 residues. V lost 1 base, J lost 6 bases, and 16 bases lay in between. The CDR3 region is CASSVRGREHDGYTF. The CDR3 nucleotides read TGTGCCAGCAGCGTAAGAGGGAGGGAGCACGATGGCTACACCTTC.

This clonotype was observed at least ten times. J is TRBJ1-2 and V is TRBV20-1; D is unresolved. The CDR3 has 16 amino acids. Germline CDR1 DFQATT, CDR2 SNEGSKA (reference sequence). Trimming left V 6 bases short and J 5 bases short, with 25 bases between. The CDR3 sequence: CSAHELGPLRVYGYTF. In DNA form, the CDR3 reads TGCAGTGCCCACGAATTAGGCCCCCTGCGGGTATATGGCTACACCTTC.

This clonotype was seen at least ten times. This chain uses TRBV20-1 with TRBJ1-5, with a tentative D call TRBD1 (6 bases). This CDR3 region has 15 residues. The V gene's germline CDR1 is DFQATT and CDR2 SNEGSKA (reference sequence). V was cut by 0 bases and J by 5 bases, with 14 bases left in between. The CDR3 region is CSARDLEGDDQPQHF. CDR3 nucleotides: TGCAGTGCTAGAGATCTCGAGGGGGATGATCAGCCCCAGCATTTT.

This chain uses TRBV20-1 with TRBJ1-1; D gene ambiguous. Germline-derived CDR1 and CDR2 are DFQATT and SNEGSKA (reference sequence). The CDR3 runs to 11 residues. The V and J ends lost 8 bases and 6 bases respectively, with 13 bases between them. This CDR3 reads CSMVRTAEAFF. CDR3 sequence (DNA): TGCAGTATGGTCCGCACAGCTGAAGCTTTCTTT.

Concerning this clonotype itself: A much larger clone sits a single nucleotide away, making a read error possible. V usage is TRBV6-1 and J usage is TRBJ1-1; D is perhaps TRBD1 (5 bases). V gave up 11 bases and J gave up 4 bases, with 20 bases separating them. Looked up from germline, CDR1 is MNHNS and CDR2 is SASEGT. This CDR3 comprises 14 residues. CDR3 loop: CAGVGTLRSTEAFF. For the CDR3, the DNA is TGTGCCGGCGTGGGGACCTTACGGAGCACTGAAGCTTTCTTT.

The count of this clonotype is one. This may be a read error: a much more frequent sequence differs by one nucleotide. The V and J genes are TRBV2 and TRBJ2-7; no clear D gene. The germline gives CDR1 SNHLY, CDR2 FYNNEI. The CDR3 has 14 amino acids. The CDR3 coding sequence is TGTGCCAGCAGCCCTGCTAGTCGGCCATCCGAGCAGTGCTTC. It specifies CASSPASRPSEQCF.

The V gene is TRBV6-2 or TRBV6-3, the J gene TRBJ2-1, with 7 bases identical to TRBD2. The germline V gene has CDR1 MNHEY and CDR2 SVGEGT. This CDR3 is built from 15 residues. Trimming at V came to 11 bases and at J to 2 bases, leaving 12 bases not matched to a gene. Written as DNA, the CDR3 is TGTGCCTCTACGAAGGGAGGGAAAACCTACAATGAGCAGTTCTTC. Amino acids: CASTKGGKTYNEQFF.

The chain uses TRBV6-1 and TRBJ2-7; the D call may be TRBD1 or TRBD2 (6 bases each). With 2 bases removed from V and 4 bases from J, the gap between germline ends came to 18 bases. Germline CDR1 MNHNS, CDR2 SASEGT. The length of the CDR3 is 16 residues. CDR3: CASSELMQGRKYEQYF. The DNA of the CDR3 is TGTGCCAGCAGTGAATTAATGCAGGGGAGGAAATACGAGCAGTACTTC.

The chain joins TRBV6-1 to TRBJ2-5, with 9 bases matching TRBD1. After removal of 6 bases from V and 5 bases from J, the junction contained 4 bases not matched to a gene. The germline V gene has CDR1 MNHNS and CDR2 SASEGT. The CDR3 spans 13 residues. The CDR3 is CASRNRGLETQYF. The CDR3, as DNA: TGTGCCAGCAGAAACAGGGGGCTCGAGACCCAGTACTTC.

On this clonotype itself: A much larger clone differs from this one at a single base, so this may be a read error. The genes are TRBV2 and TRBJ2-7, with D possibly matching TRBD1 (5 bases). This CDR3 is built from 13 residues. Germline CDR1 reads SNHLY; CDR2 reads FYNNEI. Trimming took off 7 bases at V and 5 bases at J, with 15 bases between the two ends. As DNA, the CDR3 is TGTGCCAGCACCAATCCCCAGGGCCACGAGCAGTACTTC. It translates to CASTNPQGHEQYF.

The table lists this clonotype with a few counts. The chain links TRBV20-1 to TRBJ1-4; D remains unclear. Germline V lookup: CDR1 DFQATT, CDR2 SNEGSKA (reference sequence). V lost 6 bases and J lost 4, with 9 bases in between. The CDR3 covers 12 residues. CDR3 coding DNA: TGCAGTGCCCAACCCGGTAATGAAAAACTGTTTTTT. This gives the protein CSAQPGNEKLFF.

This clonotype occurred many times. The chain links TRBV27 to TRBJ1-6, with TRBD1 matching over 10 bases. V shed 5 bases and J 6 bases; nucleotides not matched to a gene: 7. CDR1 is MNHEY and CDR2 is SMNVEV in the germline V gene (reference sequence). CDR3 length: 16 residues. The CDR3: CASSMGQGLFNSPLHF. CDR3 nucleotides: TGTGCCAGCAGTATGGGACAGGGGTTGTTTAATTCACCCCTCCACTTT.

V gene TRBV11-2 combines with J gene TRBJ2-5; D unresolved. Looked up from germline, CDR1 is SGHAT and CDR2 is FQNNGV. The length of the CDR3 is 15 residues. With 0 bases removed from V and 7 bases from J, the gap between germline ends came to 15 bases. Here the CDR3 reads CASSLDHLQASTQYF. In DNA form, the CDR3 reads TGTGCCAGCAGCTTAGATCATCTTCAGGCGTCGACCCAGTACTTC.

The chain links TRBV6-4 to TRBJ2-2; 7 positions match TRBD2. This CDR3 region has 15 residues. From germline, CDR1 is MRHNA and CDR2 SNTAGT. The ends lost 6 bases at V and 4 bases at J; junction bases unmatched: 8. The CDR3 here is CASSPGGDSTGELFF. CDR3 nucleotides: TGTGCCAGCAGCCCGGGAGGAGATAGCACCGGGGAGCTGTTTTTT.

This clonotype has more than one count but fewer than ten. The chain uses TRBV11-2 and TRBJ2-7; maybe TRBD1 (6 bases). CDR1 and CDR2 from the germline V gene are SGHAT and FQNNGV. This CDR3 has 15 residues. The V end lost 6 bases, the J end lost 1 base, and 16 bases lay between the germline ends. The CDR3 sequence: CASSLTDSSSYEQYF. The CDR3 DNA sequence: TGTGCCAGCAGTTTGACGGACAGTTCTTCCTACGAGCAGTACTTC.

This clonotype was observed at least ten times. The chain carries TRBV28 and TRBJ1-2, with TRBD1 identical over 9 bases. The CDR3 runs to 15 residues. V was pared by 6 bases and J by 2 bases, with 7 bases of the junction left unmatched. Germline V gives CDR1 MDHEN, CDR2 SYDVKM. DNA of the CDR3: TGTGCCAGCAGGCGAACAGGGGGCAGAAACTATGGCTACACCTTC. This gives the protein CASRRTGGRNYGYTF.

This clonotype appeared many times. The V call is TRBV28, the J call TRBJ1-5; D perhaps matches TRBD1 (6 bases). Trimming removed 5 bases at V and 11 bases at J, with 16 bases between. The CDR3 length is 13 residues. Germline V lookup: CDR1 MDHEN, CDR2 SYDVKM. The CDR3 spells CASSPAADRAQHF. In nucleotides, the CDR3 is TGTGCCAGCAGTCCTGCGGCGGACAGAGCCCAGCATTTT.